This T cell receptor (beta chain) was recovered during a study of vaccination effects on CD4 cells after COVID-19. Across the whole study: Either the BNT162b2 or mRNA-1273 vaccine was given to participants in two doses. Findings and caveats of the study: Marked clonal contraction was seen in infection- and vaccine-induced clones late after vaccination. Nearly all vaccine-induced clones in healthy recipients recognized only SARS-CoV-2.

Before any sequencing was done, the ViraFEST assay used viral peptide pools to expand antigen-specific CD4+ T cells. With around ten days of culture completed, CD4+ T cells were isolated. Vaccine recipients, nucleocapsid antibody negative, had no prior SARS-CoV-2 infection. On both days 3 and 7, half of the culture medium was replaced with IL-2 medium. In the case of this clone: Antigen specificity is unknown.

Data came from immunoSEQ multiplex PCR; TCRdb stores just in-frame clones and leaves some out. The sample records 30,000 to 45,000 clones, 55% to 75% being singletons. The CDR3 consists of 13 residues. From germline, CDR1 is MDHEN and CDR2 SYDVKM. The V end was cut by 6 bases, the J end by 9 bases, with 12 bases between. Sequencing was performed on CD4+ T cells from PBMCs cultured with SARS-CoV-2 spike peptides, taken before COVID-19 vaccination. This receptor was obtained from a human donor who received a COVID-19 vaccine. V is TRBV28 and J is TRBJ1-6, with a tentative D call TRBD1 (5 bases). CDR3 bases: TGTGCCAGCAGGGACACAAGGAGTTCACCCCTCCACTTT. Protein sequence: CASRDTRSSPLHF.